This T cell receptor beta chain comes out of a study of OX40 agonist ivuxolimab in advanced cancers. Study-wide context: As their treatment, patients were administered ivuxolimab, an agonistic anti-OX40 (CD134) antibody. At doses from 0.01 to 10 mg/kg, patients were given intravenous ivuxolimab every 2 weeks. It was permissible to have had prior anti-PD-1, anti-PD-L1 or anti-CTLA-4 therapy, and less than 45% had some.

TCRdb's copy holds only in-frame clones and misses some; the assay was immunoSEQ multiplex PCR. The sample includes approximately 60,000 clones, less than 90% seen only once; the top ten take around 25%. Blood draws occurred at baseline, cycle 4 day 1, and cycle 7 day 1. Trimming cost V 1 base and J 2 bases, with 12 bases left between them. The germline gives CDR1 LGHNA, CDR2 YNFKEQ. The CDR3 sequence is 16 residues long. Sequences were derived from CD4+ or CD8+ T cells sorted from blood, sampled in a trial of the OX40 agonist ivuxolimab. The sequence came from an adult with an advanced solid tumor such as melanoma, head and neck, liver or kidney cancer. The gene calls are TRBV4-2 and TRBJ2-1, with D perhaps matching TRBD2 (5 bases). In nucleotides, the CDR3 is TGTGCCAGCAGCCAAGCGGCAGGAGGCCCCTACAATGAGCAGTTCTTC. As protein: CASSQAAGGPYNEQFF.